A single sample is the source of the 16 T cell receptor beta chains below, sequenced in a study of cytomegalovirus exposure and HLA in healthy donors (dated by TCRdb to 2016 to 2017). Receptor libraries were prepared by the immunoSEQ multiplex PCR assay. For the multiplex PCR, a mixture combining 60 forward primers for TCR Vbeta segments and 13 reverse primers for TCR Jbeta segments was used. TCRdb took this table from immuneACCESS and kept in-frame rearrangements with V and J called. Such tables lack part of the clones; where checked against another copy, unresolved V genes explain under half of the gap, and the rest is unexplained. This sample is represented by 130,000 or so clones; roughly 78% of them were singletons. Around 4.2% of the sample is taken by the ten largest. The sample taken for sequencing was PBMCs. These receptors were collected from a man between 50 and 59 years old in good health and CMV-seropositive.

The CDR3 DNA follows: TGCGCCAGCAGCTTCGGGACTTATGAAAAACTGTTTTTT. Its translation is CASSFGTYEKLFF. The chain carries TRBV5-1 and TRBJ1-4; TRBD1 might be the D (5 bases). The CDR3 spans 13 residues. Germline V gene data show CDR1 as SGHRS and CDR2 as YFSETQ. V was trimmed by 2 bases and J by 6 bases, leaving 8 bases between them.

The rearrangement uses TRBV6-5 and TRBJ2-5; 7 bases match TRBD1. From germline, CDR1 is MNHEY and CDR2 SVGAGI. V shed 11 bases, J shed 3 bases, and the junction held 9 bases outside the gene matches. The CDR3 loop spans 13 amino acids. CDR3 bases: TGTGCCTCAAAGGCAGGGGGAAAAGAGACCCAGTACTTC. Amino acids: CASKAGGKETQYF.

V usage is TRBV4-1 and J usage is TRBJ1-2, with 10 bases that match TRBD1. CDR3 length: 15 residues. Germline values: CDR1 MGHRA, CDR2 YSYEKL. V shed 1 base and J 6 bases; nucleotides not matched to a gene: 5. CDR3 amino acids: CASSQVLDRGNGYTF. CDR3 sequence (DNA): TGCGCCAGCAGCCAAGTCCTGGACAGGGGGAATGGCTACACCTTC.

The chain is built from TRBV11-2 and TRBJ2-7; 8 bases align to TRBD1. The V gene's germline CDR1 is SGHAT and CDR2 FQNNGV. The CDR3 has 15 amino acids. With V trimmed by 2 bases and J by 4 bases, 7 bases remained unmatched. The CDR3 protein is CASSLSSGTGYEQYF. The CDR3 DNA reads TGTGCCAGCAGCTTAAGCTCCGGGACAGGTTACGAGCAGTACTTC.

V and J are TRBV4-3 and TRBJ2-1, with D perhaps matching TRBD1 (6 bases). This CDR3 has 18 amino acids. V was cut by 4 bases and J by 7 bases, with 26 bases left in between. Germline-derived CDR1 and CDR2 are LGHNA and YSLEER. The CDR3 DNA reads TGCGCCAGCAGCCCGGGGACCCGGCAGGGGCGCCGTTGGAATGAGCAGTTCTTC. It codes for CASSPGTRQGRRWNEQFF.

The chain joins TRBV5-5 to TRBJ2-2; TRBD1 is a possible D gene (6 bases). The CDR3 is 15 residues long. V lost 2 bases and J lost 1, with 9 bases in between. Germline CDR1 is SGHKS and CDR2 is YYEKEE (reference sequence). The CDR3 DNA follows: TGTGCCAGCAGCTTTGGACAGATGAACACCGGGGAGCTGTTTTTT. Amino acid sequence: CASSFGQMNTGELFF. The entire variable domain, with the rest obtained from reference TRBV5-5 and TRBJ2-2, is as follows: DAGVTQSPTHLIKTRGQQVTLRCSPISGHKSVSWYQQVLGQGPQFIFQYYEKEERGRGNFPDRFSARQFPNYSSELNVNALLLGDSALYLCASSFGQMNTGELFFGEGSRLTVL.

For the CDR3, the DNA is TGTGCCAGCAGGAATCCGACAGGGTGGGAGACCCAGTACTTC. Amino acid sequence: CASRNPTGWETQYF. V usage is TRBV6-5 and J usage is TRBJ2-5, with 7 nucleotides matching TRBD1. Germline loops: CDR1 MNHEY, CDR2 SVGAGI. V shed 6 bases and J 5 bases; nucleotides not matched to a gene: 9. The CDR3 contains 14 residues.

The rearrangement uses TRBV5-1 and TRBJ1-1; D might be TRBD1 (6 bases). The CDR3 is 16 residues long. With 0 bases removed from V and 6 bases from J, the gap between germline ends came to 18 bases. Germline V gene data show CDR1 as SGHRS and CDR2 as YFSETQ. The CDR3 loop reads CASSLVTGQFGSEAFF. CDR3 DNA: TGCGCCAGCAGCTTGGTTACAGGGCAGTTTGGCTCTGAAGCTTTCTTT.

Comments on this clone: At one end, the junction sequence differs from germline, possibly due to a read error. The V call is TRBV7-9, the J call TRBJ1-2, with D tentatively TRBD1 (5 bases). Looked up from germline, CDR1 is SEHNR and CDR2 is FQNEAQ (reference sequence). This CDR3 region has 18 residues. This CDR3 reads CSSSLELLFRAGTHGYTF. CDR3 in DNA: TGTTCCAGCAGCTTAGAGTTGTTATTTCGGGCGGGGACCCATGGCTACACCTTC. Variable domain in full (rest from reference TRBV7-9 and TRBJ1-2): DTGVSQNPRHKITKRGQNVTFRCDPISEHNRLYWYRQTLGQGPEFLTYFQNEAQLEKSRLLSDRFSAERPKGSFSTLEIQRTEQGDSAMYLCSSSLELLFRAGTHGYTFGSGTRLTVV.

V gene TRBV7-2 combines with J gene TRBJ1-1; no clear D. Germline CDR1 is SGHTA and CDR2 is FQGNSA. Trimming left V 3 bases short and J 3 bases short, with 11 bases between. This CDR3 is built from 14 residues. CDR3 region: CASSFLHEDTEAFF. The CDR3 DNA is TGTGCCAGCAGCTTCTTACACGAGGACACTGAAGCTTTCTTT.

V usage is TRBV2 and J usage is TRBJ1-1; the match to TRBD1 covers 8 bases. After removal of 4 bases from V and 1 base from J, the junction contained 8 bases not matched to a gene. The length of the CDR3 is 16 residues. Germline CDR1 SNHLY, CDR2 FYNNEI. This chain's CDR3 is CASSGTGISANTEAFF. CDR3 nucleotide sequence: TGTGCCAGCAGTGGGACAGGGATCAGTGCGAACACTGAAGCTTTCTTT.

This clone appeared once. This chain uses TRBV7-2 with TRBJ1-2, with D perhaps TRBD1 (5 bases). Looked up from germline, CDR1 is SGHTA and CDR2 is FQGNSA. The V gene lost 5 bases and the J gene lost 8 bases, with 15 bases spanning the gap. The CDR3 is made up of 13 amino acids. For the CDR3, the DNA is TGTGCCAGCAGCAGGGTAGGGGTTAAAGGCTACACCTTC. Its translation: CASSRVGVKGYTF.

This clone has more than one count but fewer than ten. The V and J genes are TRBV6-5 and TRBJ1-1, with 10 nucleotides matching TRBD1. Trimming at V came to 6 bases and at J to 10 bases, leaving 8 bases not matched to a gene. Germline V gives CDR1 MNHEY, CDR2 SVGAGI. This CDR3 spans 13 amino acids. The CDR3 sequence is CASRPTGDRGAFF. Written as DNA, the CDR3 is TGTGCCAGCAGACCCACAGGGGACAGGGGAGCTTTCTTT.

The chain combines TRBV25-1 with TRBJ2-1; TRBD2 matches 11 bases. V lost 5 bases, J lost 8 bases, and 11 bases stayed unmatched. The CDR3 runs 16 residues. Germline V lookup: CDR1 MGHDK, CDR2 SYGVNS. The CDR3 region is CASSRLAGGPVDEQFF. CDR3 DNA: TGTGCCAGCAGTAGATTAGCGGGAGGGCCAGTAGATGAGCAGTTCTTC.

This chain links TRBV29-1 with TRBJ1-2; TRBD1 matches at 7 bases. The CDR3 sequence is 17 residues long. Germline trimming cut 5 bases from V and 0 bases from J; bases unmatched to any gene: 15. The V gene's germline CDR1 is SQVTM and CDR2 ANQGSEA. In DNA, the CDR3 is TGCAGCGTTAGGTCGGTGGAGGGACAGAGATCTAACTATGGCTACACCTTC. This sequence encodes CSVRSVEGQRSNYGYTF.

In its sample, this clone was seen a few times. The chain combines TRBV7-9 with TRBJ2-5; TRBD2 might be the D (5 bases). The germline gives CDR1 SEHNR, CDR2 FQNEAQ (reference sequence). The length of the CDR3 is 13 residues. The germline V and J ends were trimmed by 5 bases and 5 bases, with 12 bases remaining between them. CDR3 DNA: TGTGCCAGCAGCCAGGACTTGGACGAGACCCAGTACTTC. Translated: CASSQDLDETQYF.